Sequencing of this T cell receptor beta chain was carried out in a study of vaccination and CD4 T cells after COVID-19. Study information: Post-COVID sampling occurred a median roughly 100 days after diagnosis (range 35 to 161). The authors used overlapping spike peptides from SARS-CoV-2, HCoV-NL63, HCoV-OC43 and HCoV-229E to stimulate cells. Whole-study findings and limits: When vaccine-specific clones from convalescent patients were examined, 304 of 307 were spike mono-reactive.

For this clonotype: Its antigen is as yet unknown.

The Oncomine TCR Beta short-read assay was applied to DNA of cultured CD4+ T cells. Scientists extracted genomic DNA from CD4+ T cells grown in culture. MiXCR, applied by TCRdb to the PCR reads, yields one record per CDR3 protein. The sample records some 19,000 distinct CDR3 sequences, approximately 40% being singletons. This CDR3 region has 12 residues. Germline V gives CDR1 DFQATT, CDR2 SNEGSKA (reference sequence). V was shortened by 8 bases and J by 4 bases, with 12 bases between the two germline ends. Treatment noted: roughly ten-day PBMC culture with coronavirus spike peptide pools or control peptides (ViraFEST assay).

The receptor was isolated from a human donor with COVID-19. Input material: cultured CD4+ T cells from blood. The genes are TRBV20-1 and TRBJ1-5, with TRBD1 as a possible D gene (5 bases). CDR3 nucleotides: TGCAGTTCCGGGGCACTAAATCAGCCCCAGCATTTT. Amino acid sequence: CSSGALNQPQHF.